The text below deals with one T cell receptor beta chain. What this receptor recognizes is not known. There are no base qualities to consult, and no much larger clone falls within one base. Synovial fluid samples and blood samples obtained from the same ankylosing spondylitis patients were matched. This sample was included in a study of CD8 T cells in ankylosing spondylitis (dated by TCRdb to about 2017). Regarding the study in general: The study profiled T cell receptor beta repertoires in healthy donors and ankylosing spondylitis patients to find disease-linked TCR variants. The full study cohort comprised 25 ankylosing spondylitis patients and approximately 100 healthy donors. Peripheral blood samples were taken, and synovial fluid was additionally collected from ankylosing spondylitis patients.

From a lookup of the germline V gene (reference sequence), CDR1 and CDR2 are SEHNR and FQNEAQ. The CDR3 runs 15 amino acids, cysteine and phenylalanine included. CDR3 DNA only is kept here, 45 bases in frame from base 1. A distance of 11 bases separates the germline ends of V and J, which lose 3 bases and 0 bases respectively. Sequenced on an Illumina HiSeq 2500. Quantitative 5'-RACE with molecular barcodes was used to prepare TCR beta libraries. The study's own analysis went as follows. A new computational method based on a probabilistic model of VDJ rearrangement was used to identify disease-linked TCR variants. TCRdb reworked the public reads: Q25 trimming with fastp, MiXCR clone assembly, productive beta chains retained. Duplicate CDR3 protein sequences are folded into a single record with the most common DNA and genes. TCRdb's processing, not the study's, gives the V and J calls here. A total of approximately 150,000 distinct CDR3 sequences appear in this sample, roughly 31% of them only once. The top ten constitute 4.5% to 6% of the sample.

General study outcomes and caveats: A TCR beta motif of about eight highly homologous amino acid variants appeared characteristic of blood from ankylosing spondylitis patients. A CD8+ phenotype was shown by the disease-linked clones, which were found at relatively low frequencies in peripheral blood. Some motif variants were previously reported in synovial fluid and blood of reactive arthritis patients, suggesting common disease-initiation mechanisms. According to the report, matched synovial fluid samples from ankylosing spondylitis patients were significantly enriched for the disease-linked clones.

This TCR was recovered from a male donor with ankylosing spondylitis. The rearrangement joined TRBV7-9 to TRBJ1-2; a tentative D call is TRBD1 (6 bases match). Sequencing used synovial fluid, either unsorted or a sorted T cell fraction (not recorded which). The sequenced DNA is TGTGCCAGCAGCTTGGCGACAGGAGCTAACTATGGCTACACCTTC. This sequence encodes CASSLATGANYGYTF. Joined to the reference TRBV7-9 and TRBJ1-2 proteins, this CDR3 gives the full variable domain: DTGVSQNPRHKITKRGQNVTFRCDPISEHNRLYWYRQTLGQGPEFLTYFQNEAQLEKSRLLSDRFSAERPKGSFSTLEIQRTEQGDSAMYLCASSLATGANYGYTFGSGTRLTVV.